The clone carrying this TCR beta chain was observed a few times. Sequenced by immunoSEQ multiplex PCR; TCRdb stores in-frame clones only, minus some. The sample lists roughly 150,000 clones, 81% occurring once. Germline V CDR1 and CDR2: SGHNT, YYREEE (reference sequence). The CDR3 contains 15 residues. V was trimmed by 6 bases and J by 5 bases, leaving 20 bases between them. This sample is drawn from a study of blood T cell repertoires in COVID-19. As for the study in general: From T cells, B-cell-depleted T cells, or PBMCs came the material, which was cDNA or gDNA.

The sample was peripheral blood. The chain employs TRBV5-4 and TRBJ1-2, with D perhaps matching TRBD1 (5 bases). The receptor's source is a man in his fifties or sixties with active or convalescent COVID-19. The CDR3: CASIPDASSGYGYTF. The CDR3 nucleotides are TGTGCCAGCATCCCGGACGCTTCCTCAGGGTATGGCTACACCTTC.